This entry concerns a single T cell receptor beta chain. What it recognizes is unknown. The entry originates in a study of blood T cells in healthy people across ages. Study-level points and caveats: Expanded clonotype changes were possibly confounded by unknown donor CMV status.

A J-beta primer mix and a sample-barcoded 5' primer were used in a second PCR of about 7 to 12 cycles. From the 5' RACE reads, TCRdb called clonotypes with MiXCR, one entry per CDR3 protein. The table has more than 650,000 distinct CDR3 sequences, 20% to 25% seen once. V lost 5 bases, J lost 0 bases, and 7 bases stayed unmatched. Per germline, CDR1 KGHSH and CDR2 LQKENI. The CDR3 covers 16 residues. This chain uses TRBV18 with TRBJ1-2; 9 bases agree with TRBD1. The receptor was derived from a man aged 70-80 years in good health. The sample comprised blood. CDR3 bases: TGTGCCAGCTCAGACCGGGACAGGGCTTCTAACTATGGCTACACCTTC. Translating gives CASSDRDRASNYGYTF.